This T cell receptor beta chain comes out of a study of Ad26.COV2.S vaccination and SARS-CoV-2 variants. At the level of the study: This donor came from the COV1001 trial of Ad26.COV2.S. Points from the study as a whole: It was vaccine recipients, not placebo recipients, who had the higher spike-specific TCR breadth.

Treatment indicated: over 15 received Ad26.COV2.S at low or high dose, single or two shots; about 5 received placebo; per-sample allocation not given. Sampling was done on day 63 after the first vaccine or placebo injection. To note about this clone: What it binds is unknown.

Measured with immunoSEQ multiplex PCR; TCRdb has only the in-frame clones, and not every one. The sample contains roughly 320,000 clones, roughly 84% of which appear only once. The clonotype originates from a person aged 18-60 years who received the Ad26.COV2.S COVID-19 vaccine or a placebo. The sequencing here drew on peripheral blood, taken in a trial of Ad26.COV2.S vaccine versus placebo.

The CDR3 here is CSASGLAGTSGWGQPQHF. CDR3 nucleotide sequence: TGCAGTGCTAGTGGACTCGCCGGGACATCGGGCTGGGGGCAGCCCCAGCATTTT. V usage is TRBV20-1 and J usage is TRBJ1-5; possibly TRBD1 for D (6 bases). The CDR3 has 18 amino acids. V lost 3 bases and J 7 bases, leaving 28 bases between the germline ends. Per the germline V gene, CDR1 is DFQATT and CDR2 is SNEGSKA (reference sequence).